A selection of T cell receptor beta chains follows, all from one sample in a study of T cell responses to AZD1222 COVID-19 vaccine. Method: immunoSEQ multiplex PCR; TCRdb's copy keeps in-frame clones and lacks some. Of 150,000 or so clones listed, around nine tenths are singletons. The input for sequencing was peripheral blood, taken on day 0 of AZD1222 vaccination. The receptors here all came from an adult in good health. Both conserved end residues are part of each CDR3. The order of the fields is V gene, clone size, J gene, D gene, CDR3 DNA, CDR3 protein. D genes are given only for firm matches. Size tells how often a clone was seen (once, few, many) or the class of an expanded clone, and some rows leave it out.

>TRBV7-6|-|TRBJ2-5|-
TGTGCCAGCGCCCGGAGGGAGGGGGGAGAGACCCAGTACTTC
CASARREGGETQYF
>TRBV28|-|TRBJ1-2|-
TGTGCCAGCAGTTTAGTTCCGGGGGCGAACTATGGCTACACCTTC
CASSLVPGANYGYTF
>TRBV6-5|-|TRBJ2-7|-
TGTGCCAGCCGATCACTGGGGACCGCCTCATACGAGCAGTACTTC
CASRSLGTASYEQYF
>TRBV5-1|-|TRBJ2-6|-
TGCGCCAGCAGCGCCGACAGTTCTCTGCGGGCCAACGTCCTGACTTTC
CASSADSSLRANVLTF
>TRBV29-1|-|TRBJ1-1|-
TGCAGCGGGACAGTTATTAGCGGCACTGAAGCTTTCTTT
CSGTVISGTEAFF
>TRBV7-9|once|TRBJ1-6|TRBD1
TGTGCCAGCAGCTTAACTACCGGACAGGGCGGTAATTCACCCCTCCACTTT
CASSLTTGQGGNSPLHF
>TRBV6-1|-|TRBJ1-4|-
TGTGCCAGCAGTGAGCGGCAGGGCTATGAAAAACTGTTTTTT
CASSERQGYEKLFF
>TRBV6-2/TRBV6-3|-|TRBJ2-2|-
TGTGCCAGCAGTTACTCGGGCACCGGGGAGCTGTTTTTT
CASSYSGTGELFF
>TRBV7-9|-|TRBJ1-4|TRBD1
TGTGCCAGCAGCTTATATCTCGGGACAGGACGCACAAAGGAAAAACTGTTTTTT
CASSLYLGTGRTKEKLFF
>TRBV6-1|once|TRBJ2-2|-
TGTGCCAGCAGTGAAGGGGGGATCGGGGAGCTGTTTTTT
CASSEGGIGELFF
>TRBV6-4|once|TRBJ2-5|TRBD2
TGTGCCAGCAGTGACTGGACTAGCGGGAGGGGTCTTGAGACCCAGTACTTC
CASSDWTSGRGLETQYF
>TRBV28|-|TRBJ1-1|-
TGTGCCAGCAGTTTAACGGGCAGGAAGGCTTTCTTT
CASSLTGRKAFF
>TRBV6-5|few|TRBJ2-1|-
TGTGCCAGCAGACCCGGCGGGGACCTAAAGCAGTTCTTC
CASRPGGDLKQFF
>TRBV5-4|-|TRBJ2-1|-
TGTGCCAGCAGCCCCACCGGGACGGGAAGCAATGAGCAGTTCTTC
CASSPTGTGSNEQFF
>TRBV28|-|TRBJ2-7|TRBD2
TGTGCCAGCAGTTTAGGGGCGGCGGGAGGGTACGAGCAGTACTTC
CASSLGAAGGYEQYF
>TRBV19|-|TRBJ2-1|-
TGTGCCAGCCGAACAACTGTCGTCGATGAGCAGTTCTTC
CASRTTVVDEQFF
>TRBV19|-|TRBJ2-1|TRBD1
TGTGCCAGTAGTTCGGGACAGGGGTACAATGAGCAGTTCTTC
CASSSGQGYNEQFF
>TRBV7-2|-|TRBJ2-1|-
TGTGCCAGCAGCCCACAGGGTATTTCCCACAATGAGCAGTTCTTC
CASSPQGISHNEQFF
>TRBV9|-|TRBJ2-7|-
TGTGCCAGCAGCCCATGGACATCCACGACGATTCAGTACTTC
CASSPWTSTTIQYF
>TRBV12-3/TRBV12-4|-|TRBJ1-1|-
TGTGCCAGCAGTTTGCCTCAAAACACTGAAGCTTTCTTT
CASSLPQNTEAFF
>TRBV2|few|TRBJ1-2|-
TGTGCCAGCAGTGTGAGTCAGGGAGGGTATGGCTACACCTTC
CASSVSQGGYGYTF
>TRBV5-1|-|TRBJ2-7|TRBD2
TGCGCCAGCAGCTTGGGGCGTAGCGGGGGGGCCCACGAGCAGTACTTC
CASSLGRSGGAHEQYF
>TRBV7-3|few|TRBJ1-1|-
TGTGCCAGCAGCCTCAGGGGAACGAGTGAAGCTTTCTTT
CASSLRGTSEAFF
>TRBV30|-|TRBJ1-5|-
TGTGCCTGGAGTGGGAGGGAGAGGAGCAATCAGCCCCAGCATTTT
CAWSGRERSNQPQHF
>TRBV9|-|TRBJ1-2|-
TGTGCCAGCAGCGATGAAGGGGCGGTGGGCTACACCTTC
CASSDEGAVGYTF
>TRBV18|-|TRBJ1-6|-
TGTGCCAGCTCACCTCGGGGTCTAGGGCTACAATCACCCCTCCACTTT
CASSPRGLGLQSPLHF
>TRBV6-2/TRBV6-3|-|TRBJ2-7|TRBD1
TGTGCCAGCAGTTACAGGGGGCGCGATCGTCACGAGCAGTACTTC
CASSYRGRDRHEQYF
>TRBV3-1/TRBV3-2|-|TRBJ2-2|-
TGTGCCAGCAGCCAAGAGGGCGGCACCGGGGAGCTGTTTTTT
CASSQEGGTGELFF
>TRBV9|-|TRBJ1-1|TRBD1
TGTGCCAGCAGCTTAAGGACAGGGGGCACTGAAGCTTTCTTT
CASSLRTGGTEAFF
>TRBV7-8|-|TRBJ1-3|-
TGTGCCAGCAGCTTAGGCTTCGGCCTGACTGGAAACACCATATATTTT
CASSLGFGLTGNTIYF
>TRBV15|-|TRBJ1-1|-
TGTGCCACCAGCAGAGATTGGGCCGAAGCTTTCTTT
CATSRDWAEAFF
>TRBV4-3|few|TRBJ1-1|-
TGCGCCAGCAGCCAAGATCTCGGGGGGCTAACGAACACTGAAGCTTTCTTT
CASSQDLGGLTNTEAFF
>TRBV4-3|-|TRBJ2-2|TRBD1
TGCGCCAGCAGCCAAGACCTGGGACAGGGGAACACCGGGGAGCTGTTTTTT
CASSQDLGQGNTGELFF
>TRBV28|-|TRBJ2-2|TRBD1
TGTGCCAGCAGTTTTGACAGGGTCACCGGGGAGCTGTTTTTT
CASSFDRVTGELFF
>TRBV7-2|-|TRBJ2-7|-
TGTGCCAGCAGCTTAACAGCGGGCGGACACGAGCAGTACTTC
CASSLTAGGHEQYF
>TRBV7-9|-|TRBJ2-2|TRBD1
TGTGCCAGCAGCTGGGCACCGGGACAGGGGGCTTCCACCGGGGAGCTGTTTTTT
CASSWAPGQGASTGELFF
>TRBV5-1|-|TRBJ2-3|-
TGCGCCAGCAGCTTGGTTTCGGTGACCACAGATACGCAGTATTTT
CASSLVSVTTDTQYF
>TRBV4-1|-|TRBJ1-6|-
TGCGCCAGCAGCCAAGAAAGTAGGGGTCTGGGTTCACCCCTCCACTTT
CASSQESRGLGSPLHF
>TRBV5-1|-|TRBJ2-5|-
TGCGCCAGCAGCCCGGACAGCCAAGAGACCCAGTACTTC
CASSPDSQETQYF
>TRBV7-2|-|TRBJ2-3|-
TGTGCCAGCAGCTTAGCGAAGGTCACGGATACGCAGTATTTT
CASSLAKVTDTQYF
>TRBV25-1|-|TRBJ2-6|TRBD1
TGTGCCAGCAGTAAGACAGGGGGTAGTGGGGCCAACGTCCTGACTTTC
CASSKTGGSGANVLTF
>TRBV5-1|-|TRBJ1-2|-
TGCGCCAGCAGCTTGGGTTTTGCGGGACTGAACTATGGCTACACCTTC
CASSLGFAGLNYGYTF
>TRBV11-3|-|TRBJ1-1|-
TGTGCCAGCAGCTTGGGGATGAAATCTGAAGCTTTCTTT
CASSLGMKSEAFF
>TRBV5-1|once|TRBJ2-7|TRBD2
TGCGCCAGCAGCCCGGGGGGGTCCTACGAGCAGTACTTC
CASSPGGSYEQYF
>TRBV19|-|TRBJ1-3|TRBD1
TGTGCCAGTACTCGACCGGGACAGGGAGGAAACACCATATATTTT
CASTRPGQGGNTIYF